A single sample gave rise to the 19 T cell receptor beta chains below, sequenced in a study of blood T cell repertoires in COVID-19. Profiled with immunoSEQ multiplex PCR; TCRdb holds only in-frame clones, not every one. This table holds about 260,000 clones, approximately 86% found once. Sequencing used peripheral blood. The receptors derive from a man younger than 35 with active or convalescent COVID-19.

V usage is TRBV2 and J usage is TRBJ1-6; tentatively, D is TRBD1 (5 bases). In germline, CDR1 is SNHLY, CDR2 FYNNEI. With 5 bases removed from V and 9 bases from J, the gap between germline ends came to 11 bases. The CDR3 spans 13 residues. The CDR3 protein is CASSLLGGSPLHF. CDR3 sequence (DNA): TGTGCCAGCAGTTTACTCGGGGGTTCACCCCTCCACTTT.

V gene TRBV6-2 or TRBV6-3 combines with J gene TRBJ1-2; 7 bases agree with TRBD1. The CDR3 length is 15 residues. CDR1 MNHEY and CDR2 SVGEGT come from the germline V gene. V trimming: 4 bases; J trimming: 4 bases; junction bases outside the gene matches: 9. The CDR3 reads CASSSYTGAAYGYTF. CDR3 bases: TGTGCCAGCAGTTCTTACACAGGGGCGGCCTATGGCTACACCTTC.

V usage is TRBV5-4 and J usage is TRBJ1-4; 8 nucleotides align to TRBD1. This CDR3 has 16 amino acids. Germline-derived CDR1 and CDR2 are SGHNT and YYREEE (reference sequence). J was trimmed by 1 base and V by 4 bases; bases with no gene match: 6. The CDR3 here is CASSATGGKTNEKLFF. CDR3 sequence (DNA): TGTGCCAGCAGCGCCACAGGGGGTAAAACTAATGAAAAACTGTTTTTT.

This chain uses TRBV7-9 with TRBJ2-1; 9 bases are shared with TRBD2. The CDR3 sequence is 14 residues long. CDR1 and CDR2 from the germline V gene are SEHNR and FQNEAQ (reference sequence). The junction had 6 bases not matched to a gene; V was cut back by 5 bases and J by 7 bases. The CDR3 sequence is CASSDLAGSNEQFF. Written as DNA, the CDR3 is TGTGCCAGCAGCGACCTAGCGGGGAGTAATGAGCAGTTCTTC.

CDR3 nucleotide sequence: TGCGCCAGCAGCCAAGACTACAGGGAGTTGGCAGATACGCAGTATTTT. Protein: CASSQDYRELADTQYF. The chain links TRBV4-1 to TRBJ2-3, with D tentatively TRBD1 (6 bases). The CDR3 has 16 residues. Deletions cut 0 bases from V and 4 bases from J, with 14 bases between. The germline V gene encodes CDR1 MGHRA and CDR2 YSYEKL.

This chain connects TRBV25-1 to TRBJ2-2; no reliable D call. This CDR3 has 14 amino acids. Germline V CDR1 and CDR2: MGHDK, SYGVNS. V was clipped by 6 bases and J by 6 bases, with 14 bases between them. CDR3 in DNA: TGTGCCAGCAGCGCTAAATTAGAATCCGGGGAGCTGTTTTTT. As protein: CASSAKLESGELFF.

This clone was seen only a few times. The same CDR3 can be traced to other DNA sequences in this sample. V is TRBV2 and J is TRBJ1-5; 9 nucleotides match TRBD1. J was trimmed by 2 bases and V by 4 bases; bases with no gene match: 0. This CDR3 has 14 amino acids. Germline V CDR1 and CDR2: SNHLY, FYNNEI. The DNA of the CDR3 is TGTGCCAGCAGTGGGACAGGGGGCAATCAGCCCCAGCATTTT. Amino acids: CASSGTGGNQPQHF.

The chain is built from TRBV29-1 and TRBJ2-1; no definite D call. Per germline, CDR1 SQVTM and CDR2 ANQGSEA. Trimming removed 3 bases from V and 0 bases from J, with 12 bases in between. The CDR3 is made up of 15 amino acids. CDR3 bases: TGCAGCGTTGAGTTGATACTGAGCTCCTACAATGAGCAGTTCTTC. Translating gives CSVELILSSYNEQFF.

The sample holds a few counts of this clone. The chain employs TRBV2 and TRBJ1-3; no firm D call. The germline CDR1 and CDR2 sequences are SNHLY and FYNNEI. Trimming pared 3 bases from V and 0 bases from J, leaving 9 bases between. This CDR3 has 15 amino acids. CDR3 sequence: CASSEEGSSGNTIYF. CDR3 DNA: TGTGCCAGCAGTGAGGAGGGCAGCTCTGGAAACACCATATATTTT.

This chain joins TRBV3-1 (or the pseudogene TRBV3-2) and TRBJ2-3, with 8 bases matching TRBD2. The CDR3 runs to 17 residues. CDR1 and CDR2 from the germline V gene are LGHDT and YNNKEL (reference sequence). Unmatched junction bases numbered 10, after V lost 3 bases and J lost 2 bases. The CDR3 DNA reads TGTGCCAGCAGCCAGGGCCCGGGCGGGAGGAACACAGATACGCAGTATTTT. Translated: CASSQGPGGRNTDTQYF.

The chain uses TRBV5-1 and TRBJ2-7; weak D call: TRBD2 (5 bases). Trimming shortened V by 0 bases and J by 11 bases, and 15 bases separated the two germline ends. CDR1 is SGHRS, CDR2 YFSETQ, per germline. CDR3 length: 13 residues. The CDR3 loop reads CASSLEGLRAEYF. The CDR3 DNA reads TGCGCCAGCAGCTTGGAGGGATTACGAGCGGAGTACTTC.

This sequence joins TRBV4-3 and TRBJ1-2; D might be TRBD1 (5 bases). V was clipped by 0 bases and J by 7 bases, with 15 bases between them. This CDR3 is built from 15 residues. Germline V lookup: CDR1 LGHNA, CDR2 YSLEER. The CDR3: CASSQEVRVFGGYTF. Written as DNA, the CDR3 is TGCGCCAGCAGCCAAGAGGTCAGGGTGTTCGGTGGCTACACCTTC.

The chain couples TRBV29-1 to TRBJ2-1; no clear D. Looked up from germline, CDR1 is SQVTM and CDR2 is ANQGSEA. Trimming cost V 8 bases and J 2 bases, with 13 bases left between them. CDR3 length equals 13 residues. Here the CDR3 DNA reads TGCAGCTATTTTACTCGGGCCTACAATGAGCAGTTCTTC. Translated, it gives CSYFTRAYNEQFF.

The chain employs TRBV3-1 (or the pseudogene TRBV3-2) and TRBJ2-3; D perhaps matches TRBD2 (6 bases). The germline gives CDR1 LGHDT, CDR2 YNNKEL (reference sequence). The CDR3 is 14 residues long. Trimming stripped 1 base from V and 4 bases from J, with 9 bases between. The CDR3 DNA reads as TGTGCCAGCAGCCAAGGGGCGGGGCCAGATACGCAGTATTTT. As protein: CASSQGAGPDTQYF.

The CDR3 sequence: CASSYGVRDTTYTF. The CDR3 region has the DNA TGTGCCAGCAGTTACGGCGTCAGGGACACAACCTACACCTTC. This chain joins TRBV6-2 or TRBV6-3 and TRBJ1-2; D possibly corresponds to TRBD1 (6 bases). Trimming removed 2 bases at V and 10 bases at J, with 17 bases between. Looked up from germline, CDR1 is MNHEY and CDR2 is SVGEGT. The length of the CDR3 is 14 residues.

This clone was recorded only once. CDR3 coding DNA: TGTGCCAGCAGCCACACGACAAACAATTCACCCCTCCACTTT. This encodes CASSHTTNNSPLHF. V and J are TRBV6-6 and TRBJ1-6; D remains ambiguous. Germline V gene sequence: CDR1 MNHNY, CDR2 SVGAGI (reference sequence). V was clipped by 6 bases and J by 7 bases, with 13 bases between them. The CDR3 length is 14 residues.

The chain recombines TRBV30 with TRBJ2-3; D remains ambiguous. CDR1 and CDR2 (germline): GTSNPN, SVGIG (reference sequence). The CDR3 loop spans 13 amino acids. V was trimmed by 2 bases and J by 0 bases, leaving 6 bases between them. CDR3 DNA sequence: TGTGCCTGGAGTTCAACTAGCACAGATACGCAGTATTTT. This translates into CAWSSTSTDTQYF. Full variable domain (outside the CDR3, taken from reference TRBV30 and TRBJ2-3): SQTIHQWPATLVQPVGSPLSLECTVEGTSNPNLYWYRQAAGRGLQLLFYSVGIGQISSEVPQNLSASRPQDRQFILSSKKLLLSDSGFYLCAWSSTSTDTQYFGPGTRLTVL.

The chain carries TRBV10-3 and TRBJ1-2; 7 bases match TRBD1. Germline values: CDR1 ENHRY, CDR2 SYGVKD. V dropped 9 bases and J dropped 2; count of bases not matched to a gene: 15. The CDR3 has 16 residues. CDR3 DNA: TGTGCCATTGCCCCCAGGGACAGCCGAAGCAACTATGGCTACACCTTC. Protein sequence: CAIAPRDSRSNYGYTF.

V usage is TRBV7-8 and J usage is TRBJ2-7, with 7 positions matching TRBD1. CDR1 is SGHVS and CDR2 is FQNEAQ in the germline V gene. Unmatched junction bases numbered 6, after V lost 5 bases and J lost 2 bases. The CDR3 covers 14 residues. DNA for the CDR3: TGTGCCAGCAGCAGGGGGCAGAGCCCCTACGAGCAGTACTTC. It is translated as CASSRGQSPYEQYF.